This passage covers 13 T cell receptor beta chains from one sample sequenced in a study of vaccination and CD4 T cells after COVID-19 (dated by TCRdb to between 2020 and 2023). Library preparation employed PCR. The listed sequencing device is Illumina iSeq 100. At the Johns Hopkins FTIC core, DNA from the cultured CD4+ T cells underwent TCR sequencing with the Oncomine TCR Beta short-read assay. TCRdb's own reprocessing of the public reads used fastp at Q25 and MiXCR and kept productive beta chains. Under each unique CDR3 protein, matching rows form one entry showing the most common genes and DNA. A total of around 16,000 distinct CDR3 sequences appear in this sample, less than 45% of them only once. Of the sample, 20% to 25% is held by the ten largest clones. The treatment or condition label for this specimen denotes: 10-day PBMC culture with coronavirus spike peptide pools or control peptides (ViraFEST assay).

No cognate antigen is known for these TCRs. This sample comprised CD4+ T cells from blood, cultured in vitro, obtained before SARS-CoV-2 vaccination. The origin of the receptors is a human donor who received a COVID-19 vaccine.

This chain connects TRBV2 to TRBJ2-3; D is unresolved. CDR1 is SNHLY, CDR2 FYNNEI, per germline. This CDR3 is built from 14 residues. V lost 4 bases, J lost 0 bases, and 8 bases lay in between. The CDR3 loop reads CASSVQFSTDTQYF. As DNA, the CDR3 is TGTGCCAGCAGTGTACAGTTTAGCACAGATACGCAGTATTTT.

The chain joins TRBV20-1 to TRBJ1-5; D ambiguous. CDR3 length equals 16 residues. Germline assignment: CDR1 DFQATT and CDR2 SNEGSKA (reference sequence). The V and J ends lost 0 bases and 0 bases respectively, with 12 bases between them. The CDR3 DNA sequence: TGCAGTGCTAGAGATTCAGGAATTTATAGCAATCAGCCCCAGCATTTT. Translation gives CSARDSGIYSNQPQHF.

The chain carries TRBV6-2 or TRBV6-3 and TRBJ2-3; 10 bases match TRBD2. Germline lookup yields CDR1 MNHEY and CDR2 SVGEGT. This CDR3 is built from 17 residues. The ends lost 2 bases at V and 2 bases at J; junction bases unmatched: 7. The DNA of the CDR3 is TGTGCCAGCAGTTACGGGACTAGCGCCGACCCCACAGATACGCAGTATTTT. Amino acid sequence: CASSYGTSADPTDTQYF.

The chain combines TRBV30 with TRBJ1-2; D unclear. Germline V gives CDR1 GTSNPN, CDR2 SVGIG (reference sequence). The CDR3 runs 12 residues. V was cut by 5 bases and J by 7 bases, with 14 bases left in between. The CDR3 sequence is CAWGLWSTGYTF. Written as DNA, the CDR3 is TGTGCCTGGGGTTTGTGGAGTACTGGCTACACCTTC. Looking up the rest from reference TRBV30 and TRBJ1-2 gives the full variable domain: SQTIHQWPATLVQPVGSPLSLECTVEGTSNPNLYWYRQAAGRGLQLLFYSVGIGQISSEVPQNLSASRPQDRQFILSSKKLLLSDSGFYLCAWGLWSTGYTFGSGTRLTVV.

This clonotype appeared a few times. The V call is TRBV6-4, the J call TRBJ2-7, with 10 bases lining up with TRBD2. CDR1 MRHNA and CDR2 SNTAGT come from the germline V gene. With V trimmed by 0 bases and J by 3 bases, 5 bases remained unmatched. This CDR3 region has 16 residues. CDR3 in amino acids: CASSDSLAGVNYEQYF. The CDR3 DNA reads as TGTGCCAGCAGTGACTCCCTAGCGGGGGTCAACTACGAGCAGTACTTC.

In this sample, this clonotype turned up a few times. The J gene is TRBJ1-1, the V gene TRBV6-1; the D is unclear. Germline CDR1 reads MNHNS; CDR2 reads SASEGT. The CDR3 is 14 amino acids. Between the trimmed V and J ends, which lost 0 bases and 2 bases, there was a span of 7 bases. CDR3 loop: CASSEALGNTEAFF. Written as DNA, the CDR3 is TGTGCCAGCAGTGAAGCGCTGGGTAACACTGAAGCTTTCTTT.

V is TRBV5-1 and J is TRBJ1-5, with a possible D match to TRBD1 (6 bases). Germline CDR1 is SGHRS and CDR2 is YFSETQ. CDR3 length: 17 residues. Trimming took 1 base from V and 4 from J, leaving 18 bases between them. In nucleotides, the CDR3 is TGCGCCAGCAGCTTGAGGCCAACAGGGTCGGGGAATCAGCCCCAGCATTTT. It yields the protein CASSLRPTGSGNQPQHF.

The rearrangement links TRBV28 to TRBJ1-3; TRBD1 agrees at 8 bases. CDR1 is MDHEN, CDR2 SYDVKM, per germline. The trim removed 10 bases at V and 7 bases at J, leaving 9 bases unmatched. The CDR3 is 13 residues long. CDR3 sequence (DNA): TGTGCCACTCGACAGGGGCCCCAGAACACCATATATTTT. Its translation: CATRQGPQNTIYF.

V usage is TRBV7-8 and J usage is TRBJ2-3; D could derive from TRBD1 or TRBD2 (7 bases each). Germline CDR1 SGHVS, CDR2 FQNEAQ. The CDR3 has 19 residues. V was pared by 7 bases and J by 4 bases, with 30 bases between. CDR3 in amino acids: CASNTDQTGGRGGPDTQYF. The CDR3 coding sequence is TGTGCCAGCAACACCGATCAAACCGGGGGCAGGGGGGGCCCAGATACGCAGTATTTT.

The chain combines TRBV5-4 with TRBJ2-3; 10 positions agree with TRBD2. The germline V gene has CDR1 SGHNT and CDR2 YYREEE (reference sequence). CDR3 size: 14 residues. V gave up 2 bases and J gave up 6 bases; unmatched junction bases: 3. CDR3 loop: CASSLAGGPDTQYF. In DNA form, the CDR3 reads TGTGCCAGCAGCTTAGCGGGGGGGCCGGATACGCAGTATTTT. Full variable domain (rest looked up from reference TRBV5-4 and TRBJ2-3): ETGVTQSPTHLIKTRGQQVTLRCSSQSGHNTVSWYQQALGQGPQFIFQYYREEENGRGNFPPRFSGLQFPNYSSELNVNALELDDSALYLCASSLAGGPDTQYFGPGTRLTVL.

The V gene is TRBV10-2, the J gene TRBJ1-1, with D perhaps TRBD1 (5 bases). This CDR3 is 14 amino acids long. Trimming took 0 bases from V and 4 from J, leaving 9 bases between them. CDR1 is WSHSY and CDR2 is SAAADI in the germline V gene. CDR3 sequence: CASSESRQTTEAFF. The CDR3 DNA reads as TGCGCCAGCAGTGAGTCCAGACAGACCACTGAAGCTTTCTTT.

This clonotype was seen more than once but under ten times. The chain is built from TRBV6-1 and TRBJ2-1; no firm D call. The V and J ends lost 2 bases and 2 bases respectively, with 10 bases between them. The germline V gene has CDR1 MNHNS and CDR2 SASEGT. The CDR3 loop spans 15 amino acids. The CDR3: CASSERWSPYNEQFF. The CDR3 DNA reads as TGTGCCAGCAGTGAAAGATGGAGCCCCTACAATGAGCAGTTCTTC.

The chain joins TRBV20-1 to TRBJ1-3, with a weak D call TRBD1 (6 bases). The CDR3 is 16 residues long. Germline assignment: CDR1 DFQATT and CDR2 SNEGSKA (reference sequence). V was shortened by 0 bases and J by 0 bases, with 12 bases between the two germline ends. The CDR3 nucleotides are TGCAGTGCTAGAGATTTCCAGGGGAACTCTGGAAACACCATATATTTT. Its protein is CSARDFQGNSGNTIYF.